The 21 T cell receptor beta chains given below trace back to one sample, sequenced in a study of neurological immune-mediated disorders. Time point meaning: longitudinal time-point 3. TCRdb recomputed calls from the 5' RACE reads with MiXCR, one row per CDR3 protein. This sample carries approximately 85,000 distinct CDR3 sequences, about 4.5% of them seen once, and the ten largest clones take less than 7.5%. The material sequenced was PBMCs. The source of these receptors is a woman aged 60 to 75 with multiple sclerosis.

This clonotype came up many times. The V call is TRBV29-1, the J call TRBJ2-7; 10 bases fit TRBD1. J was trimmed by 3 bases and V by 4 bases; bases with no gene match: 6. Per the germline V gene, CDR1 is SQVTM and CDR2 is ANQGSEA. CDR3 length: 14 amino acids. The CDR3 region is CSVGGQGPHYEQYF. CDR3 nucleotides: TGCAGCGTTGGGGGACAGGGGCCTCACTACGAGCAGTACTTC.

This clonotype was detected only a few times. The chain recombines TRBV29-1 with TRBJ2-2; tentative D call: TRBD1 (6 bases). CDR3 size: 14 residues. The germline V gene has CDR1 SQVTM and CDR2 ANQGSEA. Trimming cost V 4 bases and J 4 bases, with 13 bases left between them. The CDR3 nucleotides read TGCAGCGTTGCCCCCGGGACACCCACCGGGGAGCTGTTTTTT. Translated, it gives CSVAPGTPTGELFF.

This clonotype was detected ten times or more. This sequence joins TRBV15 and TRBJ2-1; 11 bases agree with TRBD2. CDR3 length: 16 residues. V was pared by 0 bases and J by 9 bases, with 7 bases of the junction left unmatched. Germline CDR1 reads LNHNV; CDR2 reads YYDKDF (reference sequence). The CDR3 DNA sequence: TGTGCCACCAGCAGAGAAATAGCGGGGGGGTTGGGTGAGCAGTTCTTC. This gives the protein CATSREIAGGLGEQFF.

This clonotype was seen repeatedly, ten times or more. CDR3 loop: CATSKGTGGAYEQYF. CDR3 nucleotide sequence: TGTGCCACCTCGAAAGGGACAGGAGGGGCCTACGAGCAGTACTTC. J is TRBJ2-7 and V is TRBV24-1, with 8 bases matching TRBD1. Germline V CDR1 and CDR2: KGHDR, SFDVKD. The CDR3 spans 15 residues. The trim removed 9 bases at V and 2 bases at J, leaving 11 bases unmatched.

This clonotype occurred many times. The genes are TRBV3-1 and TRBJ2-7; 7 bases agree with TRBD1. Germline V gene data show CDR1 as LGHDT and CDR2 as YNNKEL (reference sequence). The CDR3 runs 13 residues. The junction had 4 bases not matched to a gene; V was cut back by 1 base and J by 7 bases. The CDR3 bases are TGTGCCAGCAGCCAAGTCCCAGGGGGAGAGCAGTACTTC. Translation: CASSQVPGGEQYF.

This clonotype was seen ten or more times. The J gene is TRBJ2-3, the V gene TRBV11-2; D remains unclear. The CDR3 is made up of 14 amino acids. Germline values: CDR1 SGHAT, CDR2 FQNNGV. With 2 bases removed from V and 5 bases from J, the gap between germline ends came to 11 bases. CDR3 nucleotide sequence: TGTGCCAGCAGCTTACTACGACAAATAGATACGCAGTATTTT. Translation gives CASSLLRQIDTQYF.

This clonotype was detected many times. The V gene is TRBV10-3, the J gene TRBJ1-3; D unresolved. The germline V gene encodes CDR1 ENHRY and CDR2 SYGVKD. The CDR3 runs 14 residues. Trimming took off 6 bases at V and 0 bases at J, with 9 bases between the two ends. The CDR3 nucleotides are TGTGCCATCAGGAGAGACACCTCTGGAAACACCATATATTTT. It is translated as CAIRRDTSGNTIYF.

This clonotype was observed at least ten times. The chain is built from TRBV6-1 and TRBJ2-1; D tentatively fits TRBD1 or TRBD2 (7 bases each). Germline V lookup: CDR1 MNHNS, CDR2 SASEGT. Trimming pared 7 bases from V and 4 bases from J, leaving 20 bases between. The CDR3 sequence is 16 residues long. This CDR3 is CASNEQPRGGYNEQFF. Here the CDR3 DNA reads TGTGCCAGCAACGAACAGCCCAGGGGGGGTTACAATGAGCAGTTCTTC.

This clonotype was detected many times. The CDR3 is CASTILDTQYF. DNA for the CDR3: TGTGCCAGCACCATATTAGATACGCAGTATTTT. The rearrangement links TRBV12-3 or TRBV12-4 to TRBJ2-3; D is uncertain. The CDR3 is made up of 11 amino acids. Trimming took 7 bases from V and 5 from J, leaving 7 bases between them.

This clonotype was seen many times. The rearrangement uses TRBV5-6 and TRBJ2-1; no definite D call. The V end was cut by 0 bases, the J end by 4 bases, with 14 bases between. The length of the CDR3 is 16 residues. Germline CDR1 is SGHDT and CDR2 is YYEEEE. This CDR3 is CASSLGAATTYNEQFF. In DNA, the CDR3 is TGTGCCAGCAGCTTGGGGGCGGCAACTACTTACAATGAGCAGTTCTTC. Together with reference TRBV5-6 and TRBJ2-1, the CDR3 gives the full variable domain: DAGVTQSPTHLIKTRGQQVTLRCSPKSGHDTVSWYQQALGQGPQFIFQYYEEEERQRGNFPDRFSGHQFPNYSSELNVNALLLGDSALYLCASSLGAATTYNEQFFGPGTRLTVL.

This clonotype was picked up many times. This chain connects TRBV20-1 to TRBJ2-5; D remains unclear. The CDR3 is 15 amino acids. Germline-derived CDR1 and CDR2 are DFQATT and SNEGSKA (reference sequence). Trimming cost V 0 bases and J 4 bases, with 15 bases left between them. The CDR3 DNA is TGCAGTGCTAGAGATACCGACGGTTGGGGAGAGACCCAGTACTTC. Protein product: CSARDTDGWGETQYF.

This clonotype has ten or more counts. The chain uses TRBV15 and TRBJ2-1; 10 bases match TRBD2. Germline CDR1 reads LNHNV; CDR2 reads YYDKDF (reference sequence). V lost 3 bases and J lost 7; bases outside the gene matches: 9. The CDR3 totals 16 residues. DNA for the CDR3: TGTGCCACCAGCAGGTTGAGACTAGCGGGCCAGAATGAGCAGTTCTTC. Translation: CATSRLRLAGQNEQFF.

This clonotype came up many times. This chain joins TRBV6-5 and TRBJ1-4; a possible D gene is TRBD1 (5 bases). Germline CDR1 MNHEY, CDR2 SVGAGI. The CDR3 is 14 residues long. Deletions cut 5 bases from V and 13 bases from J, with 20 bases between. CDR3 loop: CASSPPGPLARLFF. The CDR3 region has the DNA TGTGCCAGCAGTCCACCGGGACCCCTAGCGAGACTGTTTTTT.

This clonotype was observed at least ten times. The chain carries TRBV18 and TRBJ2-7; D is tentatively TRBD1 or TRBD2 (5 bases each). Germline V lookup: CDR1 KGHSH, CDR2 LQKENI. Deletions cut 3 bases from V and 3 bases from J, with 12 bases between. The CDR3 totals 14 residues. CDR3 amino acids: CASSPNLGDYEQYF. The CDR3 DNA reads as TGTGCCAGCTCACCCAACTTGGGGGACTACGAGCAGTACTTC. Supplemented by reference TRBV18 and TRBJ2-7, the full variable domain reads NAGVMQNPRHLVRRRGQEARLRCSPMKGHSHVYWYRQLPEEGLKFMVYLQKENIIDESGMPKERFSAEFPKEGPSILRIQQVVRGDSAAYFCASSPNLGDYEQYFGPGTRLTVT.

This clonotype was seen ten or more times. The V call is TRBV25-1, the J call TRBJ1-5; D is unresolved. Trimming stripped 4 bases from V and 2 bases from J, with 6 bases between. CDR1 and CDR2 (germline): MGHDK, SYGVNS. There are 13 residues in the CDR3. The CDR3 sequence: CASSVEGNQPQHF. The CDR3 nucleotides are TGTGCCAGCAGTGTGGAAGGCAATCAGCCCCAGCATTTT.

This clonotype was seen many times. The CDR3 region has the DNA TGCGCCAGCAGAATAGGGGTGAGTAATACCTACGAGCAGTACTTC. Its translation is CASRIGVSNTYEQYF. The chain combines TRBV5-1 with TRBJ2-7; weak D call: TRBD1 (5 bases). The CDR3 sequence is 15 residues long. The germline CDR1 and CDR2 sequences are SGHRS and YFSETQ. V dropped 5 bases and J dropped 2 bases, with 17 bases sitting between them.

This clonotype was seen at least ten times. V and J are TRBV5-5 and TRBJ2-7; the match to TRBD1 covers 7 bases. The trim removed 5 bases at V and 3 bases at J, leaving 8 bases unmatched. From germline, CDR1 is SGHKS and CDR2 YYEKEE (reference sequence). CDR3 length equals 14 residues. CDR3: CASRIGTGVYEQYF. The CDR3 DNA is TGTGCCAGCAGGATCGGAACAGGGGTCTACGAGCAGTACTTC.

This clonotype was seen a few times. A read error may be the cause here, since a much bigger clone is one base away. DNA for the CDR3: TGCAGTGCTAGACCATGGAGGACCGGGGAGCTGTTTTTT. Its translation: CSARPWRTGELFF. The chain employs TRBV20-1 and TRBJ2-2; TRBD2 might be the D (5 bases). Trimming cost V 2 bases and J 5 bases, with 9 bases left between them. From germline, CDR1 is DFQATT and CDR2 SNEGSKA (reference sequence). The CDR3 has 13 amino acids.

In this sample, this clonotype turned up many times. V is TRBV9 and J is TRBJ1-1, with a possible D match to TRBD1 (6 bases). Trimming shortened V by 0 bases and J by 1 base, and 10 bases separated the two germline ends. CDR1 and CDR2 (germline): SGDLS, YYNGEE. The CDR3 has 15 amino acids. The CDR3 here is CASSVAQGQNTEAFF. The CDR3, as DNA: TGTGCCAGCAGCGTAGCTCAGGGACAGAACACTGAAGCTTTCTTT.

This clonotype was seen at least ten times. The chain is built from TRBV5-1 and TRBJ2-5; tentatively, D is TRBD2 (5 bases). V gave up 4 bases and J gave up 4 bases, with 14 bases separating them. Germline loops: CDR1 SGHRS, CDR2 YFSETQ. The CDR3 extends over 14 amino acids. In DNA, the CDR3 is TGCGCCAGCAGCCGGGATCAAGGACCAGAGACCCAGTACTTC. It translates to CASSRDQGPETQYF.

This clonotype was counted many times. V usage is TRBV29-1 and J usage is TRBJ2-5; D uncertain. The CDR3 extends over 11 amino acids. Trimming took off 3 bases at V and 4 bases at J, with 6 bases between the two ends. Germline loops: CDR1 SQVTM, CDR2 ANQGSEA. CDR3 sequence: CSVDKGETQYF. CDR3 nucleotides: TGCAGCGTTGATAAGGGAGAGACCCAGTACTTC.